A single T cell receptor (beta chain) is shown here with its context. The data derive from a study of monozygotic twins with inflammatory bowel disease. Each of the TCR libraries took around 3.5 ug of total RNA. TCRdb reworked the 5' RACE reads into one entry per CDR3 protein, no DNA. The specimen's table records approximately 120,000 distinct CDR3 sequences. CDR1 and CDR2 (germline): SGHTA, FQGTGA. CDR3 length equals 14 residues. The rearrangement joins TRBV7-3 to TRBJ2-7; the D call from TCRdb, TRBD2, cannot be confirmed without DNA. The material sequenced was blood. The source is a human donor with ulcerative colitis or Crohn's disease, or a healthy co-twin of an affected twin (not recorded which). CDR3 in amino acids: CASSYSGRADEQYF. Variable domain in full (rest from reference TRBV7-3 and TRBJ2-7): GAGVSQTPSNKVTEKGKYVELRCDPISGHTALYWYRQSLGQGPEFLIYFQGTGAADDSGLPNDRFFAVRPEGSVSTLKIQRTERGDSAVYLCASSYSGRADEQYFGPGTRLTVT.